This T cell receptor beta chain was identified in a study of T-cell reconstitution after alpha-beta-depleted transplantation in children. Overall study findings and caveats: Reported findings indicate that, about two months after transplant, alpha-beta T cells came from several hundred expanded clones, which were derived from non-depleted graft cells. The authors attributed T-cell counts and diversity one year after transplant mostly to newly produced T cells. Elevated TCRbeta diversity at day 60 was traced, in some patients, to surviving recipient T cells and thymic progenitors.

CDR1 and CDR2 from the germline V gene are LNHDA and SQIVND (reference sequence). The V segment lost 3 bases and the J segment 3 bases; nucleotides outside the gene matches: 7. CDR3 size: 17 residues. As concerns this clonotype: Its target is not known.

A TCRbeta library incorporating unique molecular identifiers was prepared. TCRdb redid the calling of the PCR reads with MiXCR, one entry per CDR3 protein. The profile covers about 250,000 distinct CDR3 sequences, with more than 20% appearing a single time and more than 4.5% taken by the ten largest. The sample in question was PBMCs, mostly from graft donor cells, obtained 360 days after TCRalphabeta/CD19-depleted stem cell transplant. V and J are TRBV19 and TRBJ1-5; 11 nucleotides agree with TRBD1. The source of this sequence is a female patient between 2 and 15 years old who had a stem cell transplant for congenital amegakaryocytic thrombocytopenia, so the T cells may come from the graft donor. The DNA of the CDR3 is TGTGCCAGTAGTATCTGGACAGGGGGCGTCTTCAATCAGCCCCAGCATTTT. It encodes CASSIWTGGVFNQPQHF.